This TCR beta chain was documented in a study of tumor-infiltrating lymphocytes in primary liver carcinoma. From approximately 490 ng total RNA, TCR beta cDNA was generated with a primer in the constant region. Nested multiplex PCR, run for three rounds with slightly modified ARM-PCR, yielded TCR beta libraries. Investigators reported that the first two PCR rounds, at 10 to 11 cycles each, used TRBV1-TRBV30 forward primers with a C-beta reverse primer. TCRdb processed the multiplex PCR reads anew with MiXCR; each CDR3 protein has one entry. The sample consists of 65,000 to 90,000 distinct CDR3 sequences, 60% to 75% of them appearing once. Co-extracted RNA and DNA came from around 18-30 mg of unsorted bulk tissue. The CDR3 has 16 residues. With V trimmed by 0 bases and J by 5 bases, 8 bases remained unmatched. Germline CDR1 reads SGDLS; CDR2 reads YYNGEE.

The V and J genes are TRBV9 and TRBJ2-3, with 8 bases identical to TRBD2. Sequences were obtained from liver tumor tissue from sampling region 1. The subset: tumor region T1, superior pole. The TCR comes from a man aged 35 to 55 with primary liver carcinoma and hepatitis B virus infection. CDR3 residues: CASSVASGGQGDTQYF. In DNA form, the CDR3 reads TGTGCCAGCAGCGTAGCGTCGGGAGGGCAGGGAGATACGCAGTATTTT.